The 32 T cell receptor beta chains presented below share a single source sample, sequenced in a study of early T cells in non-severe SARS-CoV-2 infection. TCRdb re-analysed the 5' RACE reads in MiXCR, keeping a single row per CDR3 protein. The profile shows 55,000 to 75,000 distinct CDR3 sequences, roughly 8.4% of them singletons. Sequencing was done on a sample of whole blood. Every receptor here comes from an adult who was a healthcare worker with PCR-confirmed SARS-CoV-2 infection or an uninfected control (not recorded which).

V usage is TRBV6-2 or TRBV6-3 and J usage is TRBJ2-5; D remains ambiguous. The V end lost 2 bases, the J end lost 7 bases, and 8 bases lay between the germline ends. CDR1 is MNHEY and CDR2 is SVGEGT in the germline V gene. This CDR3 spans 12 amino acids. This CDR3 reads CASSYQWGTQYF. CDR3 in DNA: TGTGCCAGCAGTTACCAGTGGGGGACCCAGTACTTC.

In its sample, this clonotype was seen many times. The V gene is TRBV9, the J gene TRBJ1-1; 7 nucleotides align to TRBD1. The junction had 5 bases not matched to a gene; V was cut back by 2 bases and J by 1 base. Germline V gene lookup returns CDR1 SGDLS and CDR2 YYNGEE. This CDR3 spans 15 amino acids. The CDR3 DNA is TGTGCCAGCAGCGTGGCCGGGACAGAGAACACTGAAGCTTTCTTT. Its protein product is CASSVAGTENTEAFF.

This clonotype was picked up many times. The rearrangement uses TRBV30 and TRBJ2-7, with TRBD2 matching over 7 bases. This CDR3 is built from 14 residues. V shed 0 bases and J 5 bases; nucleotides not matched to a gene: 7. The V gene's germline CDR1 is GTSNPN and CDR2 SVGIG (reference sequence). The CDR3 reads CAWSVLAGANEQYF. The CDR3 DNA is TGTGCCTGGAGTGTTCTGGCGGGAGCAAACGAGCAGTACTTC.

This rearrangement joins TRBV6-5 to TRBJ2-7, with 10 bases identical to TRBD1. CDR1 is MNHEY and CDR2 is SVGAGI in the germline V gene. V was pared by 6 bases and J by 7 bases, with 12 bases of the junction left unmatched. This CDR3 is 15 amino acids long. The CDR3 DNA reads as TGTGCCAGCAGGTCCGCCGGGACAGGGGACCATGAGCAGTACTTC. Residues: CASRSAGTGDHEQYF.

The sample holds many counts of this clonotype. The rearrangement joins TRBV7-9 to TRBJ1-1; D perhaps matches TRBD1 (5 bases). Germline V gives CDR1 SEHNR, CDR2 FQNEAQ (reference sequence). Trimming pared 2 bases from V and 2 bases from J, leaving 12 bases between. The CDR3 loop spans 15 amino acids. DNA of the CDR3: TGTGCCAGCAGCTTAACGGGGGTTGGCAACACTGAAGCTTTCTTT. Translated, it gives CASSLTGVGNTEAFF.

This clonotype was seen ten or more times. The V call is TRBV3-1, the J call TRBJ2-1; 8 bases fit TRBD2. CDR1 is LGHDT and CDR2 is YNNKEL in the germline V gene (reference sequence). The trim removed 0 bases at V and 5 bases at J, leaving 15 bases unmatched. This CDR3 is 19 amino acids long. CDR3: CASSQDGVQGWREDNEQFF. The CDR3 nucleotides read TGTGCCAGCAGCCAAGATGGCGTTCAGGGGTGGCGGGAGGACAATGAGCAGTTCTTC.

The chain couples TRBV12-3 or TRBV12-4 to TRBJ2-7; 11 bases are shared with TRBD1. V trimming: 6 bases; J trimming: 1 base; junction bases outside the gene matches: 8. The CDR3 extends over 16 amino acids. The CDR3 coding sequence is TGTGCCAGCAGCATTACCGGGACAGGGGGTTCCTACGAGCAGTACTTC. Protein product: CASSITGTGGSYEQYF.

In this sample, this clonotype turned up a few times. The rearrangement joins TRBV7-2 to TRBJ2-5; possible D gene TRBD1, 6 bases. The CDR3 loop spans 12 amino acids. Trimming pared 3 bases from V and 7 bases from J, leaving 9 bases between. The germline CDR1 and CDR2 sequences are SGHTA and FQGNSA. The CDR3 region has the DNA TGTGCCAGCAGCTTCCCCAGGGGGACCCAGTACTTC. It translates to CASSFPRGTQYF.

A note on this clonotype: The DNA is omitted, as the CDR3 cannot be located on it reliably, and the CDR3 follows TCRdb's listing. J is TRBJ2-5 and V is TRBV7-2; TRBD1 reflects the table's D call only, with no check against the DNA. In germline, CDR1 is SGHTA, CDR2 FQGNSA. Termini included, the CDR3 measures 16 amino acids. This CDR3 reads CASSFGAGTETKTQYF.

DNA of the CDR3: TGTGCCAGCACCATGAACGTACAGGGTTCTAACTATGGCTACACCTTC. It specifies CASTMNVQGSNYGYTF. V gene TRBV11-2 combines with J gene TRBJ1-2, with D perhaps matching TRBD1 (6 bases). The V and J ends lost 7 bases and 0 bases respectively, with 18 bases between them. The CDR3 totals 16 residues. Per germline, CDR1 SGHAT and CDR2 FQNNGV. The whole variable domain, filled in from reference TRBV11-2 and TRBJ1-2, reads EAGVAQSPRYKIIEKRQSVAFWCNPISGHATLYWYQQILGQGPKLLIQFQNNGVVDDSQLPKDRFSAERLKGVDSTLKIQPAKLEDSAVYLCASTMNVQGSNYGYTFGSGTRLTVV.

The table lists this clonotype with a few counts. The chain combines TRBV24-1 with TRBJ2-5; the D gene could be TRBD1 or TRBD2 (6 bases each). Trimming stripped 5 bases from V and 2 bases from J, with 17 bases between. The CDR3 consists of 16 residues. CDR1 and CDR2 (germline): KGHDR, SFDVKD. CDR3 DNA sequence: TGTGCCACCAGTGTCGCGGGGCAGGGGCCTCAAGAGACCCAGTACTTC. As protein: CATSVAGQGPQETQYF.

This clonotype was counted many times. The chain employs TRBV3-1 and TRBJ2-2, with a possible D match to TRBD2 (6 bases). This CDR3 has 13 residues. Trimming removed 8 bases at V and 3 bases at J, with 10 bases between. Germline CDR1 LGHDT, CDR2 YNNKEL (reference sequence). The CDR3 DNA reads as TGTGCCAGCGGAGGGGCCCACACCGGGGAGCTGTTTTTT. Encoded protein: CASGGAHTGELFF. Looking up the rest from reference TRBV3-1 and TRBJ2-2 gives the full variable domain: DTAVSQTPKYLVTQMGNDKSIKCEQNLGHDTMYWYKQDSKKFLKIMFSYNNKELIINETVPNRFSPKSPDKAHLNLHINSLELGDSAVYFCASGGAHTGELFFGEGSRLTVL.

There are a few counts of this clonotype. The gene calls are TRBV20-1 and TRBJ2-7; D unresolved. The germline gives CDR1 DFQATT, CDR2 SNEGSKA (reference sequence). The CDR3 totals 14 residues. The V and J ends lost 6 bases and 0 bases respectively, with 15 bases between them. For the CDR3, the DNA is TGCAGTGCCACGCCCAGCCGGAGCTCCTACGAGCAGTACTTC. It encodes CSATPSRSSYEQYF.

The CDR3 protein is CASSLGGVSETQYF. In nucleotides, the CDR3 is TGCGCCAGCAGCCTGGGCGGAGTATCCGAGACCCAGTACTTC. The rearrangement uses TRBV5-1 and TRBJ2-5, with D uncertain. CDR3 length equals 14 residues. Germline V gene lookup returns CDR1 SGHRS and CDR2 YFSETQ. Trimming took 4 bases from V and 5 from J, leaving 15 bases between them. Based on the CDR3 plus reference TRBV5-1 and TRBJ2-5, the full variable domain is KAGVTQTPRYLIKTRGQQVTLSCSPISGHRSVSWYQQTPGQGLQFLFEYFSETQRNKGNFPGRFSGRQFSNSRSEMNVSTLELGDSALYLCASSLGGVSETQYFGPGTRLLVL.

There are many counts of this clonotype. CDR3 sequence: CASLSDGGGEQYF. The CDR3 DNA sequence: TGTGCCAGCCTATCCGATGGGGGAGGCGAGCAGTACTTC. V usage is TRBV2 and J usage is TRBJ2-7; possibly TRBD2 for D (6 bases). In germline, CDR1 is SNHLY, CDR2 FYNNEI. CDR3 size: 13 residues. V was cut by 8 bases and J by 6 bases, with 17 bases left in between.

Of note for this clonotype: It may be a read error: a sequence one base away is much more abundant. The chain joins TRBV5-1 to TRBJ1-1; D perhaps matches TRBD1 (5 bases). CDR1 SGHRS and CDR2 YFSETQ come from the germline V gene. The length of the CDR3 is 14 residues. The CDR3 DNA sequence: TGCACCAGCAGCTCAGGGTCGGGTAACACTGAAGCTTTCTTT. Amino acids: CTSSSGSGNTEAFF.

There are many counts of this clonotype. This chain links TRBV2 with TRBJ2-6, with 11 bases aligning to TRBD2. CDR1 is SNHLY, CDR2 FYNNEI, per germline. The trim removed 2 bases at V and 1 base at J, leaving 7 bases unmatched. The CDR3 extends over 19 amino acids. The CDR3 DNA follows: TGTGCCAGCAGTGAAATGGGGCTAGCGGGAGGATCTGGGGCCAACGTCCTGACTTTC. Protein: CASSEMGLAGGSGANVLTF.

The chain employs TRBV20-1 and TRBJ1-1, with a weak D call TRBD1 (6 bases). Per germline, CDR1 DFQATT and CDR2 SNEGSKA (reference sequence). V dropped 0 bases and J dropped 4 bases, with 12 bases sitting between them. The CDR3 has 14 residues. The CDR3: CSARDHRGGTEAFF. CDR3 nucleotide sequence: TGCAGTGCTAGAGATCATAGGGGGGGCACTGAAGCTTTCTTT.

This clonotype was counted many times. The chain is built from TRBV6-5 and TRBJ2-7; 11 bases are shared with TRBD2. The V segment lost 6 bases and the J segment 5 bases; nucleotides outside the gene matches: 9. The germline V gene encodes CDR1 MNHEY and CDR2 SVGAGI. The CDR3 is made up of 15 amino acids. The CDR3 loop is CASRETSGKIHEQYF. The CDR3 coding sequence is TGTGCCAGCAGGGAGACTAGCGGGAAAATCCACGAGCAGTACTTC.

The CDR3 DNA is TGTGCCAGCACCTTGGACAGGGGGGTTAGCAATCAGCCCCAGCATTTT. It translates to CASTLDRGVSNQPQHF. This rearrangement joins TRBV6-1 to TRBJ1-5, with 10 positions matching TRBD1. Germline V lookup: CDR1 MNHNS, CDR2 SASEGT. The V and J ends lost 7 bases and 0 bases, in that order; junction bases with no gene match: 6. This CDR3 is 16 amino acids long.

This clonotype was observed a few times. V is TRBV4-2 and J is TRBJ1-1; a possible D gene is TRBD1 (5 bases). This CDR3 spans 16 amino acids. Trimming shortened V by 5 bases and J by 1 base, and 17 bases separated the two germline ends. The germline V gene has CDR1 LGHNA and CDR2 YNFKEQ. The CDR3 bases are TGTGCCAGCAGCTCCTGGACACAGGAAGAGAACACTGAAGCTTTCTTT. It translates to CASSSWTQEENTEAFF.

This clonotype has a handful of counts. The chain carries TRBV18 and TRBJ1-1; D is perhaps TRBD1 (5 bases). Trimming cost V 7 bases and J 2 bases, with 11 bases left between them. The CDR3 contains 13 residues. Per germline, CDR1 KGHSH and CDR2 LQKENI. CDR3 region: CASYQGRNTEAFF. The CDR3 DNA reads TGTGCCAGCTACCAGGGAAGAAACACTGAAGCTTTCTTT.

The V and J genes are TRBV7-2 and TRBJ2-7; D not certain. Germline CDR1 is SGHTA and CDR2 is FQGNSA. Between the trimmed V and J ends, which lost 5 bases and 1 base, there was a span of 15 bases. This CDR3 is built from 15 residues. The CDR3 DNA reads TGTGCCAGCAGCATATCTCCCGGCAGTTCCTACGAGCAGTACTTC. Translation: CASSISPGSSYEQYF. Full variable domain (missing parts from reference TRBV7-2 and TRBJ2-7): GAGVSQSPSNKVTEKGKDVELRCDPISGHTALYWYRQSLGQGLEFLIYFQGNSAPDKSGLPSDRFSAERTGGSVSTLTIQRTQQEDSAVYLCASSISPGSSYEQYFGPGTRLTVT.

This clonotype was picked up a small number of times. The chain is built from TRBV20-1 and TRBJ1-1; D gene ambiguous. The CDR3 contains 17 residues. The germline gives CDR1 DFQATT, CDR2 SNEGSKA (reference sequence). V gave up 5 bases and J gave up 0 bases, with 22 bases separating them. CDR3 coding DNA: TGCAGTGCTTCCCGCGGCACTTCAACGATCATGAACACTGAAGCTTTCTTT. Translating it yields CSASRGTSTIMNTEAFF.

CDR3 DNA sequence: TGCGCCAGCAGCCGGATAGGACTAGCGGGAAGCTACGAGCAGTACTTC. Its protein is CASSRIGLAGSYEQYF. The chain is built from TRBV4-1 and TRBJ2-7; 12 nucleotides align to TRBD2. This CDR3 is 16 amino acids long. Germline V gives CDR1 MGHRA, CDR2 YSYEKL. The trim removed 4 bases at V and 3 bases at J, leaving 7 bases unmatched.

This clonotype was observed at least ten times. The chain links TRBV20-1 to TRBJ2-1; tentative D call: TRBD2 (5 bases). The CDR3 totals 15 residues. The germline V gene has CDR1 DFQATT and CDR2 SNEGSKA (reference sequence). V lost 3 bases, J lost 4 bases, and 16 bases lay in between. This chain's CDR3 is CSARDSAVLYNEQFF. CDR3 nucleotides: TGCAGTGCTAGGGACTCGGCAGTTCTATACAATGAGCAGTTCTTC.

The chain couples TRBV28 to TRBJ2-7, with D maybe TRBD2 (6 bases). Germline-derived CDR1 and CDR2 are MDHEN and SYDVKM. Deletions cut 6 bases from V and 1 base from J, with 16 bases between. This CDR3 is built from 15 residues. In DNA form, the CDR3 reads TGTGCCAGCAGGGGCGTCGGCGGGAAGTCCTACGAGCAGTACTTC. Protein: CASRGVGGKSYEQYF.

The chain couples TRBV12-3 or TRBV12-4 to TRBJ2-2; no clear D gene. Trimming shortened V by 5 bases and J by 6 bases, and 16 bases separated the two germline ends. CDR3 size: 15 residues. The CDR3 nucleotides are TGTGCCAGCAGTCCGCGAGTAGGGTGGGCCGGGGAGCTGTTTTTT. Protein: CASSPRVGWAGELFF.

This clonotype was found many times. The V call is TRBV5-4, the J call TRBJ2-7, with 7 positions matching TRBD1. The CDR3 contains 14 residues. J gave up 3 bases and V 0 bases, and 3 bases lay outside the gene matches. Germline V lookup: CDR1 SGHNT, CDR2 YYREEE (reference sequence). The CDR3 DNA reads TGTGCCAGCAGCTTGGAGGGGGCCTACTACGAGCAGTACTTC. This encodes CASSLEGAYYEQYF.

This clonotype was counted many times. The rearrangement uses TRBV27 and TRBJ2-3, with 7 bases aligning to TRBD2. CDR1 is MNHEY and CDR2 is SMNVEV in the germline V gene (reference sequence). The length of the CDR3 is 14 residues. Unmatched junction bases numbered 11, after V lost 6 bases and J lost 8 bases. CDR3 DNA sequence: TGTGCCAGCAGCAAGAATTTCCCGGGGGGTACGCAGTATTTT. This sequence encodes CASSKNFPGGTQYF.

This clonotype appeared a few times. CDR3 region: CASRQGLLPQHF. In nucleotides, the CDR3 is TGTGCCAGTCGACAGGGCCTTCTGCCCCAGCATTTT. The chain joins TRBV19 to TRBJ1-5; 7 positions match TRBD1. The trim removed 8 bases at V and 9 bases at J, leaving 7 bases unmatched. The CDR3 covers 12 residues. Germline V gene data show CDR1 as LNHDA and CDR2 as SQIVND (reference sequence).

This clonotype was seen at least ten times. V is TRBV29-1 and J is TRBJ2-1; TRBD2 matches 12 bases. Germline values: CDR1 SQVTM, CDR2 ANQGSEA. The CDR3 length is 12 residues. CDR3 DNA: TGCAGTGAACTAGCGGGAGGTAATGAGCAGTTCTTC. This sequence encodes CSELAGGNEQFF.